This TCR beta chain is drawn from a study of regulatory T cells in long-lasting Graves disease. Stated time point: persistent/refractory GD, antithyroid drugs over 5 years with positive TRAb. Extracted RNA from PBMCs served as the source of the TCR library. Graves' disease diagnosis followed American Thyroid Association guidelines. Per germline, CDR1 MDHEN and CDR2 SYDVKM. The CDR3 has 13 amino acids. V dropped 1 base and J dropped 11 bases, with 14 bases sitting between them. CDR3-region Arm-PCR and iRepertoire HTBI primers produced the TCR beta libraries. One entry per CDR3 protein, called by TCRdb with MiXCR from the multiplex PCR reads. Among about 470,000 distinct CDR3 sequences listed, around 21% were seen once. General study findings and limits: Newly diagnosed patients shared 950 to 1,000 public clonotypes; persistent patients shared about 2,700. TCR diversity in persistent Graves' patients was below that of newly diagnosed ones.

This clonotype was seen repeatedly, ten times or more. The antigen remains undetermined. The specimen comprised peripheral blood mononuclear cells (PBMCs), sampled when the disease was refractory, from a patient treated with antithyroid drugs. The receptor was isolated from a female donor with Graves disease. V is TRBV28 and J is TRBJ1-1; D possibly corresponds to TRBD1 (5 bases). CDR3 sequence: CASSLSLGGRAFF. The DNA of the CDR3 is TGTGCCAGCAGTTTATCCCTTGGGGGTAGGGCTTTCTTT.